A single sample gave rise to the 26 T cell receptor beta chains below, sequenced in a study of brain T cells in children with intractable seizures. Clones were sequenced by immunoSEQ multiplex PCR, and TCRdb holds only the in-frame ones, with some missing. The repertoire holds 70,000 to 85,000 clones, 90% to 95% seen once, with approximately 25% in the top ten. The starting material was peripheral blood, obtained at surgery. The source of these receptors is a girl aged 2 to 9 with Rasmussen encephalitis and intractable seizures.

The V and J genes are TRBV12-5 and TRBJ1-2; D possibly corresponds to TRBD1 (5 bases). Trimming cost V 4 bases and J 9 bases, with 12 bases left between them. Germline V gene lookup returns CDR1 LGHNT and CDR2 FRNRAP. CDR3 size: 12 residues. The CDR3 loop is CASGWDGESYTF. The CDR3 bases are TGTGCTAGTGGTTGGGACGGGGAGAGCTACACCTTC.

The chain recombines TRBV6-5 with TRBJ2-3, with D tentatively TRBD2 (5 bases). This CDR3 region has 15 residues. V shed 3 bases and J shed 0 bases, with 10 bases lying between them. CDR1 MNHEY and CDR2 SVGAGI come from the germline V gene. Written as DNA, the CDR3 is TGTGCCAGCAGTTATGAAGGACTTAGCACAGATACGCAGTATTTT. This codes for CASSYEGLSTDTQYF.

The chain uses TRBV20-1 and TRBJ1-3; tentative D call: TRBD1 (5 bases). The germline gives CDR1 DFQATT, CDR2 SNEGSKA (reference sequence). The CDR3 extends over 15 amino acids. Trimming left V 3 bases short and J 0 bases short, with 12 bases between. The CDR3 is CSASKGVLSGNTIYF. The CDR3 DNA reads as TGCAGTGCTAGTAAAGGGGTCCTCTCTGGAAACACCATATATTTT.

The rearrangement uses TRBV2 and TRBJ2-7; no reliable D call. CDR1 is SNHLY and CDR2 is FYNNEI in the germline V gene. This CDR3 region has 15 residues. The V and J ends lost 3 bases and 2 bases respectively, with 14 bases between them. As DNA, the CDR3 is TGTGCCAGCAGTGATTTTCTGGGTACGGCCTACGAGCAGTACTTC. Its protein product is CASSDFLGTAYEQYF.

This clone was seen a handful of times. The chain employs TRBV6-6 and TRBJ2-5; D not certain. Germline V CDR1 and CDR2: MNHNY, SVGAGI (reference sequence). With 6 bases removed from V and 4 bases from J, the gap between germline ends came to 9 bases. This CDR3 has 12 amino acids. As DNA, the CDR3 is TGTGCCAGCAGCCGAAGGGCAGAGACCCAGTACTTC. It specifies CASSRRAETQYF.

The chain couples TRBV5-8 to TRBJ1-2; unclear D gene. The CDR3 spans 15 residues. CDR1 SGHTS and CDR2 YDEGEE come from the germline V gene. The V and J ends lost 0 bases and 5 bases respectively, with 14 bases between them. The DNA for the CDR3 is TGTGCCAGCAGCTTGGGGGATAGGAATGATTATGGCTACACCTTC. Encoded protein: CASSLGDRNDYGYTF.

The chain couples TRBV11-2 to TRBJ2-7; 9 bases agree with TRBD2. The CDR3 runs 15 residues. Germline lookup yields CDR1 SGHAT and CDR2 FQNNGV. With V trimmed by 5 bases and J by 0 bases, 5 bases remained unmatched. DNA for the CDR3: TGTGCCAGCAGCCAGACTAGCGGAAGCTCCTACGAGCAGTACTTC. Translation gives CASSQTSGSSYEQYF.

This chain connects TRBV6-5 to TRBJ1-5, with unresolved D. The CDR3 spans 14 residues. The V and J ends lost 7 bases and 0 bases respectively, with 10 bases between them. CDR1 and CDR2 from the germline V gene are MNHEY and SVGAGI. The CDR3, as DNA: TGTGCCAGCATGATGATTGTTAGCAATCAGCCCCAGCATTTT. This sequence encodes CASMMIVSNQPQHF.

The gene calls are TRBV18 and TRBJ2-3; 7 bases are shared with TRBD1. CDR1 is KGHSH, CDR2 LQKENI, per germline. After removal of 3 bases from V and 9 bases from J, the junction contained 6 bases not matched to a gene. CDR3 length: 13 residues. The CDR3 bases are TGTGCCAGCTCACCGACGACAGGGACAACGCAGTATTTT. This translates into CASSPTTGTTQYF.

The chain uses TRBV5-1 and TRBJ1-6; D is undetermined. This CDR3 region has 15 residues. V was pared by 2 bases and J by 9 bases, with 15 bases between. Germline lookup yields CDR1 SGHRS and CDR2 YFSETQ. CDR3 nucleotides: TGCGCCAGCAGCTTAGCGGAGAGGGTGGGTTCACCCCTCCACTTT. It is translated as CASSLAERVGSPLHF. Full variable domain (missing parts from reference TRBV5-1 and TRBJ1-6): KAGVTQTPRYLIKTRGQQVTLSCSPISGHRSVSWYQQTPGQGLQFLFEYFSETQRNKGNFPGRFSGRQFSNSRSEMNVSTLELGDSALYLCASSLAERVGSPLHFGNGTRLTVT.

The genes are TRBV9 and TRBJ1-1; D gene uncertain. The V gene lost 2 bases and the J gene lost 1 base, with 0 bases spanning the gap. Germline-derived CDR1 and CDR2 are SGDLS and YYNGEE. The CDR3 is 11 amino acids. CDR3 in amino acids: CASSVNTEAFF. CDR3 nucleotides: TGTGCCAGCAGCGTGAACACTGAAGCTTTCTTT.

This chain uses TRBV6-1 with TRBJ2-2; perhaps TRBD1 as D (5 bases). CDR3 length: 13 amino acids. V lost 2 bases and J lost 5, with 6 bases in between. CDR1 is MNHNS, CDR2 SASEGT, per germline. The DNA for the CDR3 is TGTGCCAGCAGTGAACAGGGAACCGGGGAGCTGTTTTTT. This sequence encodes CASSEQGTGELFF.

The rearrangement joins TRBV6-5 to TRBJ2-3; TRBD2 matches 8 bases. The V gene's germline CDR1 is MNHEY and CDR2 SVGAGI. The CDR3 sequence is 15 residues long. Germline trimming cut 5 bases from V and 3 bases from J; bases unmatched to any gene: 7. This CDR3 is CASSPSGSLTDTQYF. The CDR3 region has the DNA TGTGCCAGCAGTCCCAGCGGGAGCCTGACAGATACGCAGTATTTT.

J is TRBJ1-2 and V is TRBV10-2; no reliable D call. Germline V lookup: CDR1 WSHSY, CDR2 SAAADI. CDR3 length: 12 amino acids. Deletions cut 3 bases from V and 1 base from J, with 3 bases between. The CDR3 region has the DNA TGCGCCAGCAGTGACGGTAACTATGGCTACACCTTC. Translated: CASSDGNYGYTF.

This sequence joins TRBV7-9 and TRBJ1-6; D gene unclear. The CDR3 sequence is 12 residues long. The germline V gene encodes CDR1 SEHNR and CDR2 FQNEAQ (reference sequence). Trimming cost V 3 bases and J 10 bases, with 7 bases left between them. The CDR3 reads CASSLARSPLHF. The CDR3 coding sequence is TGTGCCAGCAGCTTGGCGAGGTCACCCCTCCACTTT.

The J gene is TRBJ2-7, the V gene TRBV6-5; D is tentatively TRBD1 or TRBD2 (6 bases each). CDR1 is MNHEY, CDR2 SVGAGI, per germline. V gave up 10 bases and J gave up 3 bases, with 19 bases separating them. The length of the CDR3 is 14 residues. The CDR3: CAILRGTRGYEQYF. The CDR3, as DNA: TGTGCCATTCTTCGGGGGACCAGGGGCTACGAGCAGTACTTC.

The V and J genes are TRBV6-6 and TRBJ1-6, with a possible D match to TRBD1 (5 bases). CDR3 length equals 13 residues. Per the germline V gene, CDR1 is MNHNY and CDR2 is SVGAGI (reference sequence). Between the trimmed V and J ends, which lost 5 bases and 6 bases, there was a span of 8 bases. CDR3 amino acids: CASSIQVNSPLHF. The CDR3 nucleotides read TGTGCCAGCAGTATACAGGTTAATTCACCCCTCCACTTT.

The table lists this clone with a few counts. The V gene is TRBV4-1, the J gene TRBJ2-7; D gene ambiguous. The CDR3 length is 12 residues. Trimming took off 1 base at V and 3 bases at J, with 4 bases between the two ends. The V gene's germline CDR1 is MGHRA and CDR2 YSYEKL. CDR3 bases: TGCGCCAGCAGCCAAGTCAACTACGAGCAGTACTTC. Translated, it gives CASSQVNYEQYF.

The rearrangement uses TRBV6-4 and TRBJ2-7; D unresolved. The V and J ends lost 7 bases and 2 bases respectively, with 3 bases between them. Per the germline V gene, CDR1 is MRHNA and CDR2 is SNTAGT. The CDR3 runs to 10 residues. CDR3 amino acids: CASNTYEQYF. The CDR3 DNA follows: TGTGCCAGCAACACCTACGAGCAGTACTTC.

This chain uses TRBV9 with TRBJ1-1; a possible D gene is TRBD1 (6 bases). V was pared by 3 bases and J by 6 bases, with 12 bases between. The germline V gene encodes CDR1 SGDLS and CDR2 YYNGEE. The CDR3 is 13 residues long. CDR3 sequence (DNA): TGTGCCAGCAGCGCGCACAGGGATTCTGAAGCTTTCTTT. It yields the protein CASSAHRDSEAFF.

This chain uses TRBV6-1 with TRBJ2-7; TRBD1 matches at 9 bases. Germline assignment: CDR1 MNHNS and CDR2 SASEGT. With V trimmed by 1 base and J by 6 bases, 4 bases remained unmatched. The CDR3 extends over 14 amino acids. CDR3 amino acids: CASSEGDRVGEQYF. CDR3 DNA: TGTGCCAGCAGTGAAGGGGACAGGGTAGGCGAGCAGTACTTC.

This clone was counted a single time. The V gene is TRBV27, the J gene TRBJ2-7; 7 bases agree with TRBD2. Germline V gives CDR1 MNHEY, CDR2 SMNVEV (reference sequence). J gave up 3 bases and V 5 bases, and 10 bases lay outside the gene matches. This CDR3 comprises 15 residues. This chain's CDR3 is CASSQTTSPYYEQYF. CDR3 nucleotide sequence: TGTGCCAGCAGTCAAACGACTAGCCCTTACTACGAGCAGTACTTC.

This clone was picked up one time. The chain employs TRBV6-5 and TRBJ1-4; D is uncertain. There are 11 residues in the CDR3. V lost 6 bases to trimming and J lost 8 bases, with 7 bases between them. CDR1 MNHEY and CDR2 SVGAGI come from the germline V gene. The CDR3 DNA is TGTGCCAGCAGAGCCTTAGAAAAACTGTTTTTT. Residues: CASRALEKLFF.

This clone was seen more than once but under ten times. The chain couples TRBV7-2 to TRBJ1-6, with D maybe TRBD1 (6 bases). Germline V lookup: CDR1 SGHTA, CDR2 FQGNSA. The CDR3 totals 17 residues. V lost 5 bases, J lost 10 bases, and 24 bases lay in between. Here the CDR3 reads CASSGIGGHLPQSPLHF. The CDR3 DNA reads as TGTGCCAGCAGCGGTATAGGGGGACATCTTCCCCAATCACCCCTCCACTTT. The full variable domain, with the rest looked up from reference TRBV7-2 and TRBJ1-6, is GAGVSQSPSNKVTEKGKDVELRCDPISGHTALYWYRQSLGQGLEFLIYFQGNSAPDKSGLPSDRFSAERTGGSVSTLTIQRTQQEDSAVYLCASSGIGGHLPQSPLHFGNGTRLTVT.

V is TRBV5-5 and J is TRBJ2-7; 8 bases agree with TRBD1. Per the germline V gene, CDR1 is SGHKS and CDR2 is YYEKEE (reference sequence). V lost 1 base to trimming and J lost 4 bases; unmatched junction nucleotides: 10. This CDR3 region has 16 residues. CDR3 amino acids: CASSLFAGQAIYEQYF. As DNA, the CDR3 is TGTGCCAGCAGCTTGTTCGCGGGACAGGCTATTTACGAGCAGTACTTC.

The chain combines TRBV5-4 with TRBJ1-1; D unresolved. Trimming took 0 bases from V and 1 from J, leaving 13 bases between them. Looked up from germline, CDR1 is SGHNT and CDR2 is YYREEE (reference sequence). CDR3 size: 16 residues. CDR3 protein: CASSLVGNSKNTEAFF. The CDR3 DNA reads TGTGCCAGCAGCTTGGTTGGTAATTCTAAGAACACTGAAGCTTTCTTT.